This is a list of T cell receptor beta chains from one sample in a study of CXCR3-negative and CXCR3-positive naive CD8 T cells. TCRdb reprocessed the 5' RACE reads, with one entry per CDR3 protein and no DNA. The listing contains tens of thousands of distinct CDR3 sequences. Sequenced sample: naive CXCR3+ CD8+ T cells from blood. The receptors come from a human donor in good health. Some clones in this sample may be carry-over from other donors' samples. The CDR3 runs from the conserved cysteine through the conserved F or W.

j_gene,v_gene,CDR3aa
TRBJ2-7,TRBV5-1,CASSLNRGIYEQYF
TRBJ1-3,TRBV6-1,CASSAYGNTIYF
TRBJ2-7,TRBV5-1,CASSLVMVAGADYEQYF
TRBJ2-1,TRBV24-1,CATSDRQGSEIEQFF
TRBJ1-2,TRBV12-3/TRBV12-4,CASSFGTGAGYTF
TRBJ2-1,TRBV7-8,CASSSRTETNNEQFF
TRBJ2-1,TRBV5-1,CASSLGDRAYNEQFF
TRBJ2-4,TRBV7-9,CASSLFAGGAKNIQYF
TRBJ2-5,TRBV6-2/TRBV6-3,CASSTYTGTSGGADEETQYF
TRBJ2-1,TRBV20-1,CSARVADYNEQFF
TRBJ1-3,TRBV15,CATSRDQVPGNTIYF
TRBJ2-5,TRBV9,CASSTKDSGQETQYF
TRBJ1-1,TRBV14,CASSQVGRDTEAFF
TRBJ2-1,TRBV7-9,CASTFEGSHMNEQFF
TRBJ2-3,TRBV28,CASSPRDDTQYF
TRBJ1-6,TRBV28,CASSFQGGSYNSPLHF
TRBJ1-1,TRBV19,CASSFRLNTEAFF
TRBJ2-7,TRBV28,CASSWTDYEQYF
TRBJ2-2,TRBV10-1,CASSESYQMAASGELFF
TRBJ2-1,TRBV24-1,CATSDFAAKAFSYNEQFF
TRBJ2-7,TRBV12-3/TRBV12-4,CASSRLAGRAEQYF
TRBJ2-5,TRBV12-3/TRBV12-4,CASSHAGTSGGQTQYF
TRBJ2-2,TRBV3-1,CASRRDTGELFF
TRBJ2-7,TRBV30,CAWKTQVGRSLAYEQYF
TRBJ2-1,TRBV13,CASSSGLYSYNEQFF
TRBJ2-1,TRBV10-3,CAIRESGQGGEEQFF
TRBJ2-3,TRBV28,CASRSSGPSTDTQYF
TRBJ2-1,TRBV6-5,CASSSSGTGGNEQFF